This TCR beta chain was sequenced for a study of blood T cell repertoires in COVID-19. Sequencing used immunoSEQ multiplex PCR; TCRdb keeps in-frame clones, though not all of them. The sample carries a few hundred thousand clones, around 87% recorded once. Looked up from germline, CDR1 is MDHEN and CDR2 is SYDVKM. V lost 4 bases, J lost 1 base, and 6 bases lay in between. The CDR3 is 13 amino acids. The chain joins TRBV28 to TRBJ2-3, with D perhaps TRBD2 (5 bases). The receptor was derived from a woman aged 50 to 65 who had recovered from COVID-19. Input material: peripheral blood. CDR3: CASSSGGTDTQYF. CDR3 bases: TGTGCCAGCAGTTCCGGGGGCACAGATACGCAGTATTTT.